A single sample gave rise to the 30 T cell receptor beta chains below, sequenced in a study of T cell responses to AZD1222 COVID-19 vaccine. The protocol was immunoSEQ multiplex PCR, while the TCRdb copy is restricted to in-frame clones and leaves out a portion. The sample lists 100,000 to 150,000 clones, approximately 89% occurring once. This sample comprised peripheral blood, obtained 28 days after the second AZD1222 dose. Receptors were obtained from an adult who received the AZD1222 COVID-19 vaccine.

This rearrangement joins TRBV30 to TRBJ2-7; TRBD2 might be the D (6 bases). The V end lost 2 bases, the J end lost 6 bases, and 26 bases lay between the germline ends. The CDR3 loop spans 17 amino acids. CDR1 and CDR2 (germline): GTSNPN, SVGIG (reference sequence). The CDR3 nucleotides are TGTGCCTGGAGTCTAAACCCCCGGGAGATAACTAAGGGCGAGCAGTACTTC. Translated: CAWSLNPREITKGEQYF.

The chain recombines TRBV6-1 with TRBJ1-4; 8 positions agree with TRBD1. The junction had 11 bases not matched to a gene; V was cut back by 4 bases and J by 7 bases. CDR1 is MNHNS, CDR2 SASEGT, per germline. The CDR3 extends over 16 amino acids. This chain's CDR3 is CASSASPGQVSEKLFF. CDR3 DNA: TGTGCCAGCAGTGCTTCCCCGGGACAGGTTTCTGAAAAACTGTTTTTT.

This rearrangement joins TRBV24-1 to TRBJ2-3; TRBD2 matches 8 bases. The CDR3 runs 17 residues. Per germline, CDR1 KGHDR and CDR2 SFDVKD. The junction had 7 bases not matched to a gene; V was cut back by 3 bases and J by 0 bases. The CDR3 region is CATSDRRGGPSTDTQYF. In nucleotides, the CDR3 is TGTGCCACCAGTGATCGACGCGGGGGGCCTAGCACAGATACGCAGTATTTT.

The V call is TRBV5-1, the J call TRBJ2-1; 7 bases are a match to TRBD1. V was clipped by 3 bases and J by 9 bases; unmatched bases: 12. CDR3 size: 15 residues. Per germline, CDR1 SGHRS and CDR2 YFSETQ. The CDR3 here is CASSSNTGEGSEQFF. CDR3 sequence (DNA): TGCGCCAGCAGCTCCAATACAGGGGAAGGCAGTGAGCAGTTCTTC.

The chain has TRBV5-4 and TRBJ2-7, with D perhaps TRBD1 or TRBD2 (5 bases each). The CDR3 loop spans 14 amino acids. Germline assignment: CDR1 SGHNT and CDR2 YYREEE (reference sequence). Trimming removed 0 bases at V and 5 bases at J, with 12 bases between. CDR3 coding DNA: TGTGCCAGCAGCTTGGGCCCAGGGACCAACGAGCAGTACTTC. This codes for CASSLGPGTNEQYF. Supplemented by reference TRBV5-4 and TRBJ2-7, the full variable domain reads ETGVTQSPTHLIKTRGQQVTLRCSSQSGHNTVSWYQQALGQGPQFIFQYYREEENGRGNFPPRFSGLQFPNYSSELNVNALELDDSALYLCASSLGPGTNEQYFGPGTRLTVT.

This clone occurred once. A junction end diverges from the germline sequence, so it may reflect a read error. The rearrangement links TRBV28 to TRBJ2-7; a weak D match, TRBD2 (5 bases). Germline V gene lookup returns CDR1 MDHEN and CDR2 SYDVKM. The CDR3 runs to 12 residues. The CDR3 coding sequence is TGTGCCAGCAGCCCAACCGGACGGGGATTGGACTTC. Encoded protein: CASSPTGRGLDF.

The chain employs TRBV28 and TRBJ1-6; 8 bases align to TRBD1. CDR1 MDHEN and CDR2 SYDVKM come from the germline V gene. The CDR3 contains 14 residues. After removal of 6 bases from V and 5 bases from J, the junction contained 3 bases not matched to a gene. Written as DNA, the CDR3 is TGTGCCAGCAGAAAGGACAGGGATAATTCACCCCTCCACTTT. Translating gives CASRKDRDNSPLHF. Based on the CDR3 plus reference TRBV28 and TRBJ1-6, the full variable domain is DVKVTQSSRYLVKRTGEKVFLECVQDMDHENMFWYRQDPGLGLRLIYFSYDVKMKEKGDIPEGYSVSREKKERFSLILESASTNQTSMYLCASRKDRDNSPLHFGNGTRLTVT.

The chain uses TRBV28 and TRBJ2-4; weak D call: TRBD2 (5 bases). Germline V lookup: CDR1 MDHEN, CDR2 SYDVKM. The CDR3 consists of 15 residues. V was trimmed by 6 bases and J by 1 base, leaving 13 bases between them. CDR3 amino acids: CASRTARGAKNIQYF. CDR3 nucleotides: TGTGCCAGCAGAACAGCCCGGGGTGCCAAAAACATTCAGTACTTC.

A few counts support this clone. The chain joins TRBV7-9 to TRBJ1-2; 8 bases are shared with TRBD1. Germline V gene sequence: CDR1 SEHNR, CDR2 FQNEAQ (reference sequence). With V trimmed by 3 bases and J by 4 bases, 10 bases remained unmatched. This CDR3 is 16 amino acids long. The chain's CDR3 is CASSFRTGFVFYGYTF. The CDR3, as DNA: TGTGCCAGCAGCTTTAGGACAGGGTTCGTGTTCTATGGCTACACCTTC.

The chain employs TRBV20-1 and TRBJ1-1; tentatively, D is TRBD1 (5 bases). The germline V gene encodes CDR1 DFQATT and CDR2 SNEGSKA (reference sequence). V was clipped by 3 bases and J by 6 bases, with 14 bases between them. The CDR3 spans 13 residues. DNA for the CDR3: TGCAGTGCTAGTTCCGAGGGACCGGCTGAAGCTTTCTTT. The encoded protein is CSASSEGPAEAFF.

The rearrangement uses TRBV21-1 and TRBJ1-1. TRBV21-1 corresponds to a pseudogene. This CDR3 region has 14 residues. The CDR3 sequence: CASSNGTGPAEAFF. In DNA form, the CDR3 reads TGTGCCAGCAGCAATGGGACGGGTCCCGCTGAAGCTTTCTTT.

The chain recombines TRBV19 with TRBJ2-5, with a weak D call TRBD1 (6 bases). Germline V gene data show CDR1 as LNHDA and CDR2 as SQIVND (reference sequence). The CDR3 covers 14 residues. V was clipped by 2 bases and J by 4 bases, with 11 bases between them. The CDR3 DNA sequence: TGTGCCAGTAGTATATCCAGGGGTGGAGAGACCCAGTACTTC. Translated: CASSISRGGETQYF.

The rearrangement joins TRBV6-5 to TRBJ1-4; 7 bases match TRBD1. CDR1 MNHEY and CDR2 SVGAGI come from the germline V gene. The CDR3 is 15 amino acids. The J segment lost 4 bases and the V segment lost 8 bases, leaving 10 bases of the junction unmatched. The CDR3 here is CASLSLGGRNEKLFF. The CDR3 DNA sequence: TGTGCCAGCCTGAGCCTAGGGGGCCGTAATGAAAAACTGTTTTTT.

This sequence joins TRBV6-5 and TRBJ2-2; maybe TRBD1 (7 bases). Trimming cost V 8 bases and J 6 bases, with 19 bases left between them. The CDR3 is made up of 15 amino acids. Germline V gene sequence: CDR1 MNHEY, CDR2 SVGAGI. The chain's CDR3 is CASREQGVLSGELFF. In DNA, the CDR3 is TGTGCCAGCCGGGAGCAGGGGGTATTGTCCGGGGAGCTGTTTTTT.

The chain is built from TRBV3-1 (or the pseudogene TRBV3-2) and TRBJ1-1, with a tentative D call TRBD1 (5 bases). The V end lost 4 bases, the J end lost 6 bases, and 24 bases lay between the germline ends. Germline values: CDR1 LGHDT, CDR2 YNNKEL (reference sequence). The CDR3 sequence is 17 residues long. This CDR3 reads CASSPTKRDVPYAEAFF. The CDR3 region has the DNA TGTGCCAGCAGCCCTACTAAGAGGGACGTTCCCTACGCTGAAGCTTTCTTT.

The chain carries TRBV6-1 and TRBJ1-2; 8 positions agree with TRBD1. V shed 6 bases, J shed 6 bases, and the junction held 6 bases outside the gene matches. Germline CDR1 and CDR2: MNHNS and SASEGT. This CDR3 comprises 13 residues. The CDR3 DNA reads TGTGCCAGCAGCCCAGGGGGCTTACATGGCTACACCTTC. As protein: CASSPGGLHGYTF.

V and J are TRBV19 and TRBJ1-1, with D unresolved. The CDR3 length is 12 residues. Between the trimmed V and J ends, which lost 5 bases and 5 bases, there was a span of 9 bases. CDR1 is LNHDA, CDR2 SQIVND, per germline (reference sequence). Here the CDR3 reads CASSLRGTEAFF. For the CDR3, the DNA is TGTGCCAGTAGTCTAAGAGGAACTGAAGCTTTCTTT.

This clone is a singleton in its sample. This rearrangement joins TRBV5-1 to TRBJ2-1; 7 nucleotides line up with TRBD2. CDR1 and CDR2 from the germline V gene are SGHRS and YFSETQ. J was trimmed by 5 bases and V by 6 bases; bases with no gene match: 5. This CDR3 has 13 amino acids. The CDR3 sequence: CASNPLADNEQFF. The DNA for the CDR3 is TGCGCCAGCAACCCTCTAGCGGACAATGAGCAGTTCTTC.

This rearrangement joins TRBV6-2 or TRBV6-3 to TRBJ1-1; 11 nucleotides align to TRBD1. The CDR3 runs to 16 residues. J was trimmed by 3 bases and V by 5 bases; bases with no gene match: 8. Per germline, CDR1 MNHEY and CDR2 SVGEGT. CDR3 DNA sequence: TGTGCCAGCAGTACAAGGACAGGGGGCGCGGACACTGAAGCTTTCTTT. Its translation is CASSTRTGGADTEAFF.

J is TRBJ1-5 and V is TRBV7-9; D remains unclear. The CDR3 is 12 residues long. The germline V gene encodes CDR1 SEHNR and CDR2 FQNEAQ (reference sequence). Trimming shortened V by 5 bases and J by 7 bases, and 9 bases separated the two germline ends. The CDR3, as DNA: TGTGCCAGCAGCCGCCAAACCCAGCCCCAGCATTTT. This gives the protein CASSRQTQPQHF.

The gene calls are TRBV7-9 and TRBJ1-6; D unresolved. This CDR3 is built from 14 residues. Germline values: CDR1 SEHNR, CDR2 FQNEAQ (reference sequence). V lost 4 bases and J lost 0, with 4 bases in between. CDR3 loop: CASSWDSYNSPLHF. The DNA for the CDR3 is TGTGCCAGCAGCTGGGACTCCTATAATTCACCCCTCCACTTT.

V is TRBV6-5 and J is TRBJ1-6; tentative D call: TRBD1 (6 bases). This CDR3 contains 14 residues. Germline V gene sequence: CDR1 MNHEY, CDR2 SVGAGI. Trimming took 5 bases from V and 10 from J, leaving 15 bases between them. The CDR3 protein is CASSQGTGASPLHF. The CDR3, as DNA: TGTGCCAGCAGTCAGGGGACGGGTGCATCACCCCTCCACTTT.

The chain uses TRBV28 and TRBJ2-7; 7 bases align to TRBD2. In germline, CDR1 is MDHEN, CDR2 SYDVKM. The V gene end was trimmed by 6 bases and the J gene end by 3 bases; junction bases not matched to a gene: 5. The CDR3 loop spans 13 amino acids. This CDR3 is CASSLGTIYEQYF. CDR3 sequence (DNA): TGTGCCAGCAGCCTAGGGACTATCTACGAGCAGTACTTC.

This chain uses TRBV7-7 with TRBJ2-5; D is possibly TRBD1 (5 bases). This CDR3 has 13 residues. Germline CDR1 reads SSHAT; CDR2 reads FNYEAQ (reference sequence). V lost 1 base and J 3 bases, leaving 6 bases between the germline ends. The chain's CDR3 is CASSLVQEETQYF. CDR3 nucleotide sequence: TGTGCCAGCAGCTTAGTACAGGAAGAGACCCAGTACTTC.

The genes are TRBV6-5 and TRBJ1-1; possible D gene TRBD1, 5 bases. The CDR3 contains 12 residues. Trimming shortened V by 2 bases and J by 4 bases, and 5 bases separated the two germline ends. Germline assignment: CDR1 MNHEY and CDR2 SVGAGI. The CDR3 coding sequence is TGTGCCAGCAGTTACGGGGGCACTGAAGCTTTCTTT. Protein: CASSYGGTEAFF.

This chain joins TRBV30 and TRBJ1-1; 12 bases align to TRBD1. V gave up 3 bases and J gave up 6 bases; unmatched junction bases: 5. Germline CDR1 and CDR2: GTSNPN and SVGIG (reference sequence). This CDR3 spans 14 amino acids. The CDR3 DNA reads TGTGCCTGGAGGGGACAGGGGGCGCGGGCTGAAGCTTTCTTT. This translates into CAWRGQGARAEAFF.

This chain joins TRBV3-1 (or the pseudogene TRBV3-2) and TRBJ1-1; unclear D gene. Germline lookup yields CDR1 LGHDT and CDR2 YNNKEL (reference sequence). The CDR3 length is 12 residues. The CDR3 is CASQARNTEAFF. The CDR3 DNA follows: TGTGCTTCCCAGGCCAGGAACACTGAAGCTTTCTTT.

V is TRBV6-1 and J is TRBJ1-2; 9 bases map to TRBD1. Germline CDR1 reads MNHNS; CDR2 reads SASEGT. This CDR3 has 16 amino acids. With V trimmed by 2 bases and J by 3 bases, 7 bases remained unmatched. This chain's CDR3 is CASSEPGQGEYYGYTF. The CDR3 DNA reads TGTGCCAGCAGTGAACCGGGACAGGGAGAGTACTATGGCTACACCTTC.

DNA for the CDR3: TGCGCCAGCATGGCAGAAGGGAATTCACCCCTCCACTTT. Translated, it gives CASMAEGNSPLHF. The chain has TRBV5-1 and TRBJ1-6; D gene unclear. Germline values: CDR1 SGHRS, CDR2 YFSETQ. Between the trimmed V and J ends, which lost 6 bases and 7 bases, there was a span of 11 bases. The CDR3 runs to 13 residues. Full variable domain (outside the CDR3, taken from reference TRBV5-1 and TRBJ1-6): KAGVTQTPRYLIKTRGQQVTLSCSPISGHRSVSWYQQTPGQGLQFLFEYFSETQRNKGNFPGRFSGRQFSNSRSEMNVSTLELGDSALYLCASMAEGNSPLHFGNGTRLTVT.

The V and J genes are TRBV10-3 and TRBJ2-7; D may be TRBD1 (6 bases). CDR1 ENHRY and CDR2 SYGVKD come from the germline V gene. The CDR3 sequence is 12 residues long. V was trimmed by 10 bases and J by 1 base, leaving 11 bases between them. The CDR3 spells CASRDISYEQYF. The CDR3 DNA sequence: TGTGCCAGCCGGGACATTTCCTACGAGCAGTACTTC.